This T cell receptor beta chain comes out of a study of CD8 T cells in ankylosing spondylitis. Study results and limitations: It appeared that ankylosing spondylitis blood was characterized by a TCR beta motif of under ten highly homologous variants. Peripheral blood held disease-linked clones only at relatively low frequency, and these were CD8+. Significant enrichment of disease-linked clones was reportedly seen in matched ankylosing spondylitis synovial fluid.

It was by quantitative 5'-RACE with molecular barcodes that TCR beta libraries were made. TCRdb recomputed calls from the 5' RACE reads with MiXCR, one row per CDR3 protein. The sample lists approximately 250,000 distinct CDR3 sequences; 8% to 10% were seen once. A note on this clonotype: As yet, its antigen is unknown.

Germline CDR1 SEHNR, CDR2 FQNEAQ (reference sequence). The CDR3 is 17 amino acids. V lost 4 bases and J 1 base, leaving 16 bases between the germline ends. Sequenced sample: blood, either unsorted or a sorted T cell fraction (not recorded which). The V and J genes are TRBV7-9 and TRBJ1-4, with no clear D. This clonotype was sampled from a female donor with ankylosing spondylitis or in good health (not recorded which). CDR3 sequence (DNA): TGTGCCAGCAGCTCGTGGGAGCGCCTCGGAACTAATGAAAAACTGTTTTTT. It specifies CASSSWERLGTNEKLFF.